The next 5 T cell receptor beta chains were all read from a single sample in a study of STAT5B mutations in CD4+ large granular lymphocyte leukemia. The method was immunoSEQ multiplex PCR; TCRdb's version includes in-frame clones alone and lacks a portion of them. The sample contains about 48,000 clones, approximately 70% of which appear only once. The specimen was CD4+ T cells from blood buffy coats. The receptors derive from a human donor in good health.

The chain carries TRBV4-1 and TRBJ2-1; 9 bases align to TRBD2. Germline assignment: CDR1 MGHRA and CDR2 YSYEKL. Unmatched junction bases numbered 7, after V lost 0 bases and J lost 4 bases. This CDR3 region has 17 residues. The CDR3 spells CASSQDTGSGGYNEQFF. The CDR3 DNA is TGCGCCAGCAGCCAAGATACGGGGAGCGGGGGGTACAATGAGCAGTTCTTC.

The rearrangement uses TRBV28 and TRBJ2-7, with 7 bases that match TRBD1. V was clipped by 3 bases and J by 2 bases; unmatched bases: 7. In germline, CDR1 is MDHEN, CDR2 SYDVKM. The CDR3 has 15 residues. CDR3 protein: CASSFGQAFTYEQYV. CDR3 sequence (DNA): TGTGCCAGCAGTTTTGGACAGGCCTTTACCTACGAGCAGTACGTC.

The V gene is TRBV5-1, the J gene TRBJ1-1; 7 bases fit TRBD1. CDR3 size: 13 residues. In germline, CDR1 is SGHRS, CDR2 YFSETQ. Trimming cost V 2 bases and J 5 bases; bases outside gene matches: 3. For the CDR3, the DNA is TGCGCCAGCAGCTTTACAGGGGAGACTGAAGCTTTCTTT. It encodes CASSFTGETEAFF.

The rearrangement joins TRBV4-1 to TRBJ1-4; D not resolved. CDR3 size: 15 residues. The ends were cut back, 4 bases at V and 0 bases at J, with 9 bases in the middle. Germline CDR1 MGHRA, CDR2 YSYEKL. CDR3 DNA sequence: TGCGCCAGCAGCCTCGCGATTACAACTAATGAAAAACTGTTTTTT. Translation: CASSLAITTNEKLFF.

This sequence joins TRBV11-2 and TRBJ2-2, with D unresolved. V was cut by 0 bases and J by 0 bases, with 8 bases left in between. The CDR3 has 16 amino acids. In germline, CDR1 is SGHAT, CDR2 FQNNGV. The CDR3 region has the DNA TGTGCCAGCAGCTTAGAACTACCGCCGAACACCGGGGAGCTGTTTTTT. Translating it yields CASSLELPPNTGELFF.